These T cell receptor beta chains were read from a single sample in a study of blood T cell repertoires in COVID-19. This table comes from immunoSEQ multiplex PCR, and its TCRdb copy is limited to in-frame clones, with some not included. The repertoire consists of about 130,000 clones, with about four fifths occurring once and the leading ten covering 7% to 10%. Sequenced: PBMCs or T cells enriched from blood (not recorded which). The receptors come from a man over 45 who had recovered from COVID-19. Both conserved end residues are part of each CDR3. The D gene is left open where the match is weak. Rows may omit the clone size; those that give it use once, few, many or a size class.

d_call: TRBD1; clone_size: .; j_call: TRBJ1-4; v_call: TRBV30; cdr3_aa: CAWNTGTGERVSEKLFF; cdr3_nt: TGTGCCTGGAACACCGGGACAGGGGAGAGGGTCAGCGAAAAACTGTTTTTT
d_call: TRBD1; clone_size: .; j_call: TRBJ2-2; v_call: TRBV24-1; cdr3_aa: CATMRTGTNTGELFF; cdr3_nt: TGTGCCACCATGAGGACAGGGACGAACACCGGGGAGCTGTTTTTT
d_call: TRBD1; clone_size: .; j_call: TRBJ1-2; v_call: TRBV10-3; cdr3_aa: CAISETTGGYGYTF; cdr3_nt: TGTGCCATCAGTGAGACGACAGGGGGCTATGGCTACACCTTC
d_call: TRBD1; clone_size: .; j_call: TRBJ2-7; v_call: TRBV5-4; cdr3_aa: CASSTRTGSYEQYF; cdr3_nt: TGTGCCAGCAGCACCCGGACAGGTTCCTACGAGCAGTACTTC
d_call: .; clone_size: .; j_call: TRBJ1-2; v_call: TRBV27; cdr3_aa: CASSWVSATGEDGYTF; cdr3_nt: TGTGCCAGCAGTTGGGTTTCCGCGACAGGAGAGGATGGCTACACCTTC
d_call: .; clone_size: .; j_call: TRBJ1-5; v_call: TRBV4-2; cdr3_aa: CASSQGPDSNQPQHF; cdr3_nt: TGTGCCAGCAGCCAAGGGCCAGATAGCAATCAGCCCCAGCATTTT
d_call: TRBD1; clone_size: .; j_call: TRBJ2-7; v_call: TRBV4-2; cdr3_aa: CASSQDIRGTGIYEQYF; cdr3_nt: TGTGCCAGCAGCCAAGATATTCGGGGGACAGGCATCTACGAGCAGTACTTC
d_call: .; clone_size: .; j_call: TRBJ1-1; v_call: TRBV7-3; cdr3_aa: CASSLKGGNTEAFF; cdr3_nt: TGTGCCAGCAGCTTAAAAGGGGGGAACACTGAAGCTTTCTTT
d_call: .; clone_size: .; j_call: TRBJ2-2; v_call: TRBV18; cdr3_aa: CASSPRRGFDTGELFF; cdr3_nt: TGTGCCAGCTCACCACGACGGGGGTTTGACACCGGGGAGCTGTTTTTT
d_call: TRBD2; clone_size: .; j_call: TRBJ2-2; v_call: TRBV6-1; cdr3_aa: CASSGLAGGNTGELFF; cdr3_nt: TGTGCCAGCAGTGGTCTAGCGGGGGGGAACACCGGGGAGCTGTTTTTT
d_call: TRBD2; clone_size: once; j_call: TRBJ2-5; v_call: TRBV9; cdr3_aa: CASSVLAGGAQETQYF; cdr3_nt: TGTGCCAGCAGCGTTCTAGCGGGGGGGGCCCAAGAGACCCAGTACTTC
d_call: .; clone_size: few; j_call: TRBJ2-5; v_call: TRBV2; cdr3_aa: CASSEHITYQETQYF; cdr3_nt: TGTGCCAGCAGTGAACACATAACGTACCAAGAGACCCAGTACTTC
d_call: TRBD1; clone_size: .; j_call: TRBJ1-6; v_call: TRBV30; cdr3_aa: CAWRRDRGQSSPLHF; cdr3_nt: TGTGCCTGGAGAAGGGACAGGGGGCAGAGTTCACCCCTCCACTTT
d_call: .; clone_size: few; j_call: TRBJ1-1; v_call: TRBV6-4; cdr3_aa: CASSPSLQTEAFF; cdr3_nt: TGTGCCAGCAGCCCTAGTTTGCAAACTGAAGCTTTCTTT
d_call: TRBD1; clone_size: .; j_call: TRBJ1-1; v_call: TRBV2; cdr3_aa: CASRGQTSGGTEAFF; cdr3_nt: TGTGCCAGCAGGGGACAGACCTCTGGGGGCACTGAAGCTTTCTTT
d_call: TRBD1; clone_size: .; j_call: TRBJ1-1; v_call: TRBV18; cdr3_aa: CASSPPRGRTEAFF; cdr3_nt: TGTGCCAGCTCACCACCAAGGGGGCGGACTGAAGCTTTCTTT
d_call: TRBD1; clone_size: .; j_call: TRBJ2-5; v_call: TRBV28; cdr3_aa: CASSLGDRGQETQYF; cdr3_nt: TGTGCCAGCAGTTTAGGGGACAGGGGTCAAGAGACCCAGTACTTC
d_call: .; clone_size: .; j_call: TRBJ1-2; v_call: TRBV2; cdr3_aa: CASTPGHNYGYTF; cdr3_nt: TGTGCCAGCACTCCGGGACATAACTATGGCTACACCTTC
d_call: TRBD1; clone_size: .; j_call: TRBJ2-1; v_call: TRBV25-1; cdr3_aa: CASRGTGISYNEQFF; cdr3_nt: TGTGCCAGCAGGGGGACAGGGATCTCCTACAATGAGCAGTTCTTC
d_call: TRBD2; clone_size: .; j_call: TRBJ2-7; v_call: TRBV11-1; cdr3_aa: CASSLSGGDYYEQYF; cdr3_nt: TGTGCCAGCAGCTTAAGCGGGGGAGACTACTACGAGCAGTACTTC
d_call: .; clone_size: once; j_call: TRBJ2-7; v_call: TRBV5-5; cdr3_aa: CASSLNKGNNEQYF; cdr3_nt: TGTGCCAGCAGCTTGAATAAGGGGAATAACGAGCAGTACTTC
d_call: .; clone_size: .; j_call: TRBJ2-3; v_call: TRBV9; cdr3_aa: CASSFSGTPTDTQYF; cdr3_nt: TGTGCCAGCAGCTTCTCCGGGACTCCCACAGATACGCAGTATTTT
d_call: TRBD1; clone_size: many; j_call: TRBJ1-2; v_call: TRBV30; cdr3_aa: CAWRRDRPYGYTF; cdr3_nt: TGTGCCTGGAGAAGGGACAGACCCTATGGCTACACCTTC
d_call: .; clone_size: .; j_call: TRBJ2-7; v_call: TRBV27; cdr3_aa: CASSLSGQGVREQYF; cdr3_nt: TGTGCCAGCAGTTTGAGCGGGCAGGGGGTCCGCGAGCAGTACTTC
d_call: TRBD1; clone_size: .; j_call: TRBJ2-5; v_call: TRBV28; cdr3_aa: CASKGWGDRFYQETQYF; cdr3_nt: TGTGCCAGCAAGGGCTGGGGGGACAGGTTTTACCAAGAGACCCAGTACTTC
d_call: TRBD1; clone_size: .; j_call: TRBJ2-7; v_call: TRBV11-2; cdr3_aa: CASSPNRGEQYF; cdr3_nt: TGTGCCAGCAGTCCAAACAGGGGCGAGCAGTACTTC
d_call: TRBD1; clone_size: .; j_call: TRBJ1-6; v_call: TRBV5-6; cdr3_aa: CASSLGTGGRPLHF; cdr3_nt: TGTGCCAGCAGCTTGGGGACAGGGGGAAGGCCCCTCCACTTT
d_call: .; clone_size: .; j_call: TRBJ1-5; v_call: TRBV2; cdr3_aa: CASSEDSYSNQPQHF; cdr3_nt: TGTGCCAGCAGTGAAGACAGTTATAGCAATCAGCCCCAGCATTTT
d_call: .; clone_size: .; j_call: TRBJ2-3; v_call: TRBV15; cdr3_aa: CATSSDAATDTQYF; cdr3_nt: TGTGCCACCAGCAGTGATGCGGCCACAGATACGCAGTATTTT
d_call: .; clone_size: .; j_call: TRBJ2-5; v_call: TRBV5-1; cdr3_aa: CASSLFDSRETQYF; cdr3_nt: TGCGCCAGCAGCTTGTTCGACAGCAGAGAGACCCAGTACTTC
d_call: .; clone_size: .; j_call: TRBJ1-1; v_call: TRBV18; cdr3_aa: CASRGFMNTEAFF; cdr3_nt: TGTGCCAGCAGGGGGTTCATGAACACTGAAGCTTTCTTT
d_call: .; clone_size: .; j_call: TRBJ1-5; v_call: TRBV7-9; cdr3_aa: CASSLDGQSNQPQHF; cdr3_nt: TGTGCCAGCAGCTTAGACGGACAGTCCAATCAGCCCCAGCATTTT
d_call: .; clone_size: .; j_call: TRBJ1-1; v_call: TRBV2; cdr3_aa: CASSEQTAEAFF; cdr3_nt: TGTGCCAGCAGTGAACAGACAGCTGAAGCTTTCTTT
d_call: TRBD2; clone_size: .; j_call: TRBJ2-1; v_call: TRBV7-2; cdr3_aa: CASSQRGGRYNEQFF; cdr3_nt: TGTGCCAGCAGCCAGCGGGGGGGCCGCTACAATGAGCAGTTCTTC
d_call: .; clone_size: .; j_call: TRBJ2-3; v_call: TRBV5-1; cdr3_aa: CASSLRDTQYF; cdr3_nt: TGCGCCAGCAGCCTGAGGGATACGCAGTATTTT
d_call: .; clone_size: .; j_call: TRBJ2-7; v_call: TRBV11-2; cdr3_aa: CASSSDRDITYEQYF; cdr3_nt: TGTGCCAGCAGCTCCGACCGGGACATAACCTACGAGCAGTACTTC
d_call: TRBD1; clone_size: few; j_call: TRBJ1-1; v_call: TRBV7-2; cdr3_aa: CASSSGQGQIEAFF; cdr3_nt: TGTGCCAGCAGCTCAGGACAGGGCCAAATTGAAGCTTTCTTT
d_call: .; clone_size: .; j_call: TRBJ2-1; v_call: TRBV19; cdr3_aa: CASTIGGGGYNEQFF; cdr3_nt: TGTGCCAGTACCATCGGGGGCGGGGGATACAATGAGCAGTTCTTC
d_call: TRBD2; clone_size: .; j_call: TRBJ2-3; v_call: TRBV6-5; cdr3_aa: CASSYSGLAEDTQYF; cdr3_nt: TGTGCCAGCAGTTACTCCGGACTAGCGGAAGATACGCAGTATTTT
d_call: TRBD1; clone_size: .; j_call: TRBJ1-6; v_call: TRBV6-6; cdr3_aa: CASSSRDRGNSPLHF; cdr3_nt: TGTGCCAGCAGTTCCCGGGACAGGGGAAATTCACCCCTCCACTTT
d_call: .; clone_size: .; j_call: TRBJ2-4; v_call: TRBV21-1; cdr3_aa: CASSKVVPLYREGVRAKNIQYF; cdr3_nt: TGTGCCAGCAGCAAAGTCGTTCCTTTGTACAGGGAAGGGGTAAGAGCCAAAAACATTCAGTACTTC
d_call: TRBD1; clone_size: .; j_call: TRBJ2-7; v_call: TRBV6-5; cdr3_aa: CASSYSTGTYEQYF; cdr3_nt: TGTGCCAGCAGTTACTCGACAGGGACCTACGAGCAGTACTTC
d_call: .; clone_size: .; j_call: TRBJ1-1; v_call: TRBV29-1; cdr3_aa: CSAWRGWGTEAFF; cdr3_nt: TGCAGCGCTTGGAGGGGTTGGGGCACTGAAGCTTTCTTT
d_call: .; clone_size: .; j_call: TRBJ1-6; v_call: TRBV24-1; cdr3_aa: CATTTGNHF; cdr3_nt: TGTGCCACGACGACAGGAAACCACTTT
d_call: TRBD1; clone_size: .; j_call: TRBJ1-2; v_call: TRBV6-5; cdr3_aa: CASTPGQGNYGYTF; cdr3_nt: TGTGCCAGCACCCCGGGACAGGGGAACTATGGCTACACCTTC
d_call: .; clone_size: .; j_call: TRBJ1-1; v_call: TRBV7-3; cdr3_aa: CASSPRDILNTEAFF; cdr3_nt: TGTGCCAGCAGCCCACGCGACATTCTGAACACTGAAGCTTTCTTT